This T cell receptor (beta chain) was retrieved from a study of cytomegalovirus exposure and HLA in healthy donors. Study-level background: An analysis done earlier identified 95 million to 140 million unique TCR beta sequences from approximately 200 million T cells.

The CDR3 is made up of 11 amino acids. Trimming left V 8 bases short and J 2 bases short, with 6 bases between. The germline gives CDR1 SNHLY, CDR2 FYNNEI. The PCR had 60 Vbeta and 13 Jbeta primers. The protocol was immunoSEQ multiplex PCR, while the TCRdb copy is restricted to in-frame clones and leaves out a portion. Among just over 85,000 clones listed, approximately 80% were seen once. This TCR was sampled from a man aged 40-50 years in good health and CMV-seronegative. The chain uses TRBV2 and TRBJ1-2; D is unresolved. Sequenced: PBMCs. CDR3 sequence: CASVENYGYTF. CDR3 bases: TGTGCCAGCGTAGAGAACTATGGCTACACCTTC.